This passage covers 20 T cell receptor beta chains from one sample sequenced in a study of blood T cell repertoires in COVID-19. Profiled with immunoSEQ multiplex PCR; TCRdb holds only in-frame clones, not every one. The repertoire holds around 67,000 clones, approximately 89% seen once, with 8% to 10% in the top ten. Sequencing was done on a sample of peripheral blood. These TCRs come from a human donor in a cohort sampled during active COVID-19.

This chain connects TRBV28 to TRBJ2-7; 10 nucleotides match TRBD2. The CDR3 is 15 residues long. Germline CDR1 MDHEN, CDR2 SYDVKM. The V segment lost 5 bases and the J segment 4 bases; nucleotides outside the gene matches: 8. The CDR3 spells CASSPQLAGSYEQYF. The CDR3 region has the DNA TGTGCCAGCAGTCCCCAACTAGCGGGGTCGTACGAGCAGTACTTC.

The CDR3 DNA reads as TGTGCCAGCAGTTTAATGGGTCGCACAGGTGAGACCCAGTACTTC. Translating gives CASSLMGRTGETQYF. The chain combines TRBV28 with TRBJ2-5; D may be TRBD1 (5 bases). This CDR3 contains 15 residues. Germline V gene sequence: CDR1 MDHEN, CDR2 SYDVKM. Trimming removed 2 bases from V and 5 bases from J, with 15 bases in between.

The rearrangement uses TRBV2 and TRBJ1-3; D gene ambiguous. This CDR3 comprises 13 residues. V lost 4 bases to trimming and J lost 0 bases, with 4 bases between them. From germline, CDR1 is SNHLY and CDR2 FYNNEI. This chain's CDR3 is CASSASSGNTIYF. In DNA, the CDR3 is TGTGCCAGCAGTGCGAGCTCTGGAAACACCATATATTTT. Drawing the rest from reference TRBV2 and TRBJ1-3, the complete variable domain is EPEVTQTPSHQVTQMGQEVILRCVPISNHLYFYWYRQILGQKVEFLVSFYNNEISEKSEIFDDQFSVERPDGSNFTLKIRSTKLEDSAMYFCASSASSGNTIYFGEGSWLTVV.

CDR3 amino acids: CASSIGGTVSYEQYF. The CDR3 bases are TGTGCCAGCAGTATTGGAGGGACGGTCTCCTACGAGCAGTACTTC. This chain joins TRBV6-2 or TRBV6-3 and TRBJ2-7; D might be TRBD2 (6 bases). This CDR3 comprises 15 residues. CDR1 MNHEY and CDR2 SVGEGT come from the germline V gene. Deletions cut 5 bases from V and 0 bases from J, with 14 bases between.

This chain uses TRBV13 with TRBJ1-5; D unclear. Trimming shortened V by 0 bases and J by 1 base, and 13 bases separated the two germline ends. CDR1 and CDR2 from the germline V gene are PRHDT and FYEKMQ (reference sequence). This CDR3 contains 17 residues. The CDR3 region has the DNA TGTGCCAGCAGCTTAGGGGGCGTAGGTGGGAGCAATCAGCCCCAGCATTTT. It encodes CASSLGGVGGSNQPQHF.

The chain employs TRBV3-1 (or the pseudogene TRBV3-2) and TRBJ1-1; no reliable D call. Germline V gene lookup returns CDR1 LGHDT and CDR2 YNNKEL (reference sequence). The ends were cut back, 0 bases at V and 0 bases at J, with 17 bases in the middle. The CDR3 consists of 18 residues. DNA for the CDR3: TGTGCCAGCAGCCAAGATGAGGCAGGCAGCGGCATGAACACTGAAGCTTTCTTT. This encodes CASSQDEAGSGMNTEAFF.

CDR3 sequence: CAISESNMGRYF. CDR3 nucleotides: TGTGCCATCAGTGAGTCGAACATGGGCCGGTACTTC. V gene TRBV10-3 combines with J gene TRBJ2-7; D gene unclear. The length of the CDR3 is 12 residues. Trimming took off 0 bases at V and 12 bases at J, with 12 bases between the two ends. Germline-derived CDR1 and CDR2 are ENHRY and SYGVKD.

This clone was seen a single time. The genes are TRBV4-1 and TRBJ1-1, with no clear D. Trimming took 10 bases from V and 2 from J, leaving 14 bases between them. Germline CDR1 and CDR2: MGHRA and YSYEKL. The CDR3 is 13 amino acids. The CDR3 is CATSFGLNTEAFF. CDR3 DNA sequence: TGCGCCACCTCTTTCGGTCTTAACACTGAAGCTTTCTTT.

The chain uses TRBV9 and TRBJ2-3, with a weak D call TRBD2 (6 bases). Trimming took 10 bases from V and 3 from J, leaving 15 bases between them. Germline values: CDR1 SGDLS, CDR2 YYNGEE. CDR3 length: 13 amino acids. CDR3 region: CASTEGLTDTQYF. The DNA for the CDR3 is TGTGCCTCGACGGAGGGGTTGACAGATACGCAGTATTTT.

The rearrangement links TRBV29-1 to TRBJ1-1; D may be TRBD1 (6 bases). Trimming left V 8 bases short and J 2 bases short, with 12 bases between. CDR1 and CDR2 (germline): SQVTM, ANQGSEA. CDR3 size: 12 residues. CDR3 region: CSTWGTNTEAFF. CDR3 DNA: TGCAGCACCTGGGGGACAAACACTGAAGCTTTCTTT.

V and J are TRBV2 and TRBJ2-7; 9 nucleotides align to TRBD2. This CDR3 is 17 amino acids long. Per the germline V gene, CDR1 is SNHLY and CDR2 is FYNNEI. The ends lost 3 bases at V and 2 bases at J; junction bases unmatched: 11. The CDR3 loop reads CASSDPAGGNLTYEQYF. CDR3 DNA sequence: TGTGCCAGCAGTGACCCAGCGGGGGGCAACCTCACCTACGAGCAGTACTTC.

This chain links TRBV30 with TRBJ2-7, with TRBD2 as a possible D gene (6 bases). The CDR3 has 14 amino acids. V was pared by 1 base and J by 4 bases, with 14 bases between. Looked up from germline, CDR1 is GTSNPN and CDR2 is SVGIG (reference sequence). The CDR3 loop is CAWSGRDRGYEQYF. The DNA for the CDR3 is TGTGCCTGGAGTGGGCGGGACCGGGGTTACGAGCAGTACTTC.

The chain has TRBV28 and TRBJ2-7; 7 nucleotides agree with TRBD1. Trimming cost V 3 bases and J 4 bases; bases outside gene matches: 3. The length of the CDR3 is 13 residues. Germline V gene lookup returns CDR1 MDHEN and CDR2 SYDVKM. CDR3 DNA: TGTGCCAGCAGTTTGGCCAGGGGGTACGAGCAGTACTTC. This codes for CASSLARGYEQYF.

V and J are TRBV4-3 and TRBJ2-2, with a possible D match to TRBD2 (6 bases). V was trimmed by 1 base and J by 5 bases, leaving 8 bases between them. This CDR3 has 14 amino acids. From germline, CDR1 is LGHNA and CDR2 YSLEER. CDR3 in amino acids: CASSQARGTGELFF. CDR3 nucleotides: TGCGCCAGCAGCCAAGCACGGGGGACCGGGGAGCTGTTTTTT.

The V and J genes are TRBV28 and TRBJ1-4; weak D call: TRBD1 (6 bases). The CDR3 has 16 amino acids. The germline gives CDR1 MDHEN, CDR2 SYDVKM. With 2 bases removed from V and 6 bases from J, the gap between germline ends came to 16 bases. The CDR3 loop is CASSLLYGGRDEKLFF. CDR3 DNA sequence: TGTGCCAGCAGTTTACTCTACGGGGGGCGCGATGAAAAACTGTTTTTT.

The table lists this clone with a few counts. V gene TRBV4-2 combines with J gene TRBJ1-1, with D possibly matching TRBD1 (5 bases). V was pared by 1 base and J by 3 bases, with 21 bases between. CDR3 length: 18 residues. In germline, CDR1 is LGHNA, CDR2 YNFKEQ. The CDR3 nucleotides read TGTGCCAGCAGCCAAGTCGGTCGACAGTCATTTGTCTACACTGAAGCTTTCTTT. Encoded protein: CASSQVGRQSFVYTEAFF.

J is TRBJ1-4 and V is TRBV9; 7 bases agree with TRBD1. Per germline, CDR1 SGDLS and CDR2 YYNGEE. CDR3 size: 14 residues. Trimming took 3 bases from V and 7 from J; bases not matched to a gene: 6. The CDR3 loop reads CASSAQGTSEKLFF. CDR3 nucleotide sequence: TGTGCCAGCAGCGCACAGGGGACCAGTGAAAAACTGTTTTTT.

The rearrangement uses TRBV20-1 and TRBJ2-7; 7 bases are a match to TRBD2. Germline V gives CDR1 DFQATT, CDR2 SNEGSKA (reference sequence). J was trimmed by 3 bases and V by 3 bases; bases with no gene match: 11. The CDR3 sequence is 15 residues long. In DNA, the CDR3 is TGCAGTGCTAGTCCTAGGGCGGGGGTATACTACGAGCAGTACTTC. This sequence encodes CSASPRAGVYYEQYF.

The chain uses TRBV11-2 and TRBJ1-1; 9 bases match TRBD1. The CDR3 consists of 16 residues. The germline CDR1 and CDR2 sequences are SGHAT and FQNNGV. V lost 5 bases and J lost 2; bases outside the gene matches: 9. This CDR3 reads CASSPGTGRRNTEAFF. In DNA form, the CDR3 reads TGTGCCAGCAGCCCAGGGACAGGGAGACGAAACACTGAAGCTTTCTTT.

The J gene is TRBJ1-2, the V gene TRBV9; 7 bases map to TRBD1. Germline assignment: CDR1 SGDLS and CDR2 YYNGEE. The CDR3 is 15 residues long. Losses at the gene ends were 0 bases for V and 7 bases for J; bases not matched to a gene: 9. In DNA, the CDR3 is TGTGCCAGCAGCGTAGTGGAGCAGGGGGAAGGTGGCTACACCTTC. Protein sequence: CASSVVEQGEGGYTF. Filled out from reference TRBV9 and TRBJ1-2, the complete variable domain reads DSGVTQTPKHLITATGQRVTLRCSPRSGDLSVYWYQQSLDQGLQFLIQYYNGEERAKGNILERFSAQQFPDLHSELNLSSLELGDSALYFCASSVVEQGEGGYTFGSGTRLTVV.